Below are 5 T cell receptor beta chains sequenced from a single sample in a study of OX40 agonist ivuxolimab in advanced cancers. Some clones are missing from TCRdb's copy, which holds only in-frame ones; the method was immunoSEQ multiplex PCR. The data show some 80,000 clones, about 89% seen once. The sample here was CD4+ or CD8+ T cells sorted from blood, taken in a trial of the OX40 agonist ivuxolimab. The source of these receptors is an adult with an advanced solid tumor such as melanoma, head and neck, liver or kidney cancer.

For the CDR3, the DNA is TGTGCCAGCAGTTTAGGAGGAGGGCCAACTAATGAAAAACTGTTTTTT. Encoded protein: CASSLGGGPTNEKLFF. The chain is built from TRBV27 and TRBJ1-4; D unclear. The CDR3 loop spans 16 amino acids. The V and J ends lost 2 bases and 0 bases respectively, with 10 bases between them. Germline V lookup: CDR1 MNHEY, CDR2 SMNVEV (reference sequence).

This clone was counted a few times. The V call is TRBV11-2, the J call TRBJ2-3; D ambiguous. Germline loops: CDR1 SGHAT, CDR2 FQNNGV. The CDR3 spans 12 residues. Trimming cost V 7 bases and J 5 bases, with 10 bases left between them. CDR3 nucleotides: TGTGCCAGCACCTCACGGCGAGATACGCAGTATTTT. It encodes CASTSRRDTQYF.

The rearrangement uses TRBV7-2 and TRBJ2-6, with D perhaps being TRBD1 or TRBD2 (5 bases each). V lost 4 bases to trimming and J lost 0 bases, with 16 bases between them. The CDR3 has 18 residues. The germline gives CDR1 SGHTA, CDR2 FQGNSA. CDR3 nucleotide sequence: TGTGCCAGCAGCTCCGGGACGGTAGATAGCTCTGGGGCCAACGTCCTGACTTTC. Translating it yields CASSSGTVDSSGANVLTF.

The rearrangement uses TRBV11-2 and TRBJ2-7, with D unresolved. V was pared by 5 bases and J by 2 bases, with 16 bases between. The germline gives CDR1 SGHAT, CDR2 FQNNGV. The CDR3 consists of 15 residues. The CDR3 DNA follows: TGTGCCAGCAGCCCAGTCAGGACCCCTACCTACGAGCAGTACTTC. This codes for CASSPVRTPTYEQYF.

CDR3 sequence reads: CAISRSRDTEQYF. CDR3 DNA sequence: TGTGCCATCAGCCGAAGCCGGGATACCGAGCAGTACTTC. This chain uses TRBV10-3 with TRBJ2-7; a possible D gene is TRBD2 (5 bases). V dropped 6 bases and J dropped 6 bases, with 15 bases sitting between them. The CDR3 consists of 13 residues. CDR1 and CDR2 (germline): ENHRY, SYGVKD.